This T cell receptor (beta chain) originates from a study of regulatory T cells in long-lasting Graves disease. Across the study: For a period under 3 months, newly diagnosed Graves' patients had taken antithyroid drugs.

The CDR3 extends over 16 amino acids. V was trimmed by 6 bases and J by 10 bases, leaving 22 bases between them. Germline V gene lookup returns CDR1 MDHEN and CDR2 SYDVKM. This clonotype was picked up many times. Time point here: newly diagnosed GD, antithyroid drugs for less than 3 months. PBMC-derived RNA was used for the TCR library. Tubes containing EDTA received roughly 10 milliliters of drawn peripheral blood. Assembly of TCR beta libraries relied on iRepertoire HTBI primers together with Arm-PCR of CDR3 regions. Source study methods: Among the samples, some 68 TRBV and more than twelve TRBJ segments were identified. TCRdb processed the multiplex PCR reads anew with MiXCR; each CDR3 protein has one entry. In this record, the V and J calls reflect TCRdb's handling and not the investigators' own analysis. The sample gives about 530,000 distinct CDR3 sequences, around 15% of which show up once; roughly 25% is in the top ten.

These data were also reused for a study on T cells in Graves' hyperthyroidism and ophthalmopathy. That publication notes: With a duration under 2 months, the hyperthyroidism was newly diagnosed in patients aged 18 to 65.

The chain uses TRBV28 and TRBJ1-6; no reliable D call. The source of this sequence is a middle-aged woman with Graves disease. Here the sequenced sample was peripheral blood mononuclear cells (PBMCs), taken at new diagnosis, from a patient treated with antithyroid drugs. This CDR3 is CASSSAESGGNSPLHF. CDR3 DNA: TGTGCCAGCAGCTCCGCCGAATCGGGTGGGAACTCACCCCTCCACTTT. The whole variable domain, remainder taken from reference TRBV28 and TRBJ1-6, is DVKVTQSSRYLVKRTGEKVFLECVQDMDHENMFWYRQDPGLGLRLIYFSYDVKMKEKGDIPEGYSVSREKKERFSLILESASTNQTSMYLCASSSAESGGNSPLHFGNGTRLTVT.